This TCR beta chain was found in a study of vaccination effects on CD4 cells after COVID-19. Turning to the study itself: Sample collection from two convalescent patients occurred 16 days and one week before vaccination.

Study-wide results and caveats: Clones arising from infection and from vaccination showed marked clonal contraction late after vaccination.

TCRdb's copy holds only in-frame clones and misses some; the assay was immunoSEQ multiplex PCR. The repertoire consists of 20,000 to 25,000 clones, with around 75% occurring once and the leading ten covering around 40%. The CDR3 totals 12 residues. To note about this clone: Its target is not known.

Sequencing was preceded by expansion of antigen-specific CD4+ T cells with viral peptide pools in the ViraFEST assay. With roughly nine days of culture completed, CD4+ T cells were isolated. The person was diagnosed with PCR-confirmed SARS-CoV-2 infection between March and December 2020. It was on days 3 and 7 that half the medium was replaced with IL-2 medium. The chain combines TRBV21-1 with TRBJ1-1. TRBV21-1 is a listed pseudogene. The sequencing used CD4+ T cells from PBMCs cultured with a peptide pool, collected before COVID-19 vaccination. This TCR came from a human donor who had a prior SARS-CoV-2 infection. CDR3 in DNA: TGTGCCAGCAGCAAATTAGCCACTGAAGCTTTCTTT. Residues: CASSKLATEAFF.